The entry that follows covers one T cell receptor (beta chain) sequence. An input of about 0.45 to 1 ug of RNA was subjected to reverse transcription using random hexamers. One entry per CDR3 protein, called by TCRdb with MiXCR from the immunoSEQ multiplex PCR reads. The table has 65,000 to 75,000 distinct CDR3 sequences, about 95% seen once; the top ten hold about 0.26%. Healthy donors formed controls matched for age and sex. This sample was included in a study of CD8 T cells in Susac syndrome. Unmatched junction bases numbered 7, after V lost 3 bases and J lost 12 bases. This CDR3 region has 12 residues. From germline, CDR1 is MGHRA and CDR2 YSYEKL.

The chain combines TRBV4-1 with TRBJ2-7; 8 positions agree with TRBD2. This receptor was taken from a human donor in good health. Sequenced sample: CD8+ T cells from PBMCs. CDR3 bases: TGCGCCAGCAGCCATCGTAGCGGGGACCTGTACGTC. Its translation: CASSHRSGDLYV.